This TCR beta chain is drawn from a study of CD8+CD57+ T cells in acquired aplastic anemia. Overall study context: Sorting CD4+ and CD8+ cells gave DNA averaging approximately 3 ug. As sequenced from healthy donors, CD4+ cells averaged around 11 million reads.

Regarding the study as a whole: Sharing between patients and controls was observed for around 30 CD8+ CDR3 sequences. CD8+ Simpson's diversity did not differ significantly between patients and controls.

The study profiled TCR beta VDJ and CDR3 using genomic DNA as template. In TCRdb, the reads were re-called with MiXCR into one record per CDR3 protein. This sample yields 50,000 to 70,000 distinct CDR3 sequences, of which around 55% are seen a single time; 2% to 2.5% belongs to the top ten. CDR3 length: 14 residues. Germline-derived CDR1 and CDR2 are WSHSY and SAAADI. Concerning this clonotype: Its cognate antigen is unknown. The junction departs from the called germline gene at one end, perhaps through a read error.

This clonotype originated in a human donor in good health, serving as a control. Sequencing was done on a sample of sorted CD4+, CD8+, or CD8+CD57+ T cells (not recorded which) from PBMCs. V gene TRBV10-2 combines with J gene TRBJ1-6, with 9 bases identical to TRBD1. The CDR3 spells CTSRGQGGNSPLHF. As DNA, the CDR3 is TGCACCAGCCGGGGACAGGGTGGAAATTCACCCCTCCACTTT.